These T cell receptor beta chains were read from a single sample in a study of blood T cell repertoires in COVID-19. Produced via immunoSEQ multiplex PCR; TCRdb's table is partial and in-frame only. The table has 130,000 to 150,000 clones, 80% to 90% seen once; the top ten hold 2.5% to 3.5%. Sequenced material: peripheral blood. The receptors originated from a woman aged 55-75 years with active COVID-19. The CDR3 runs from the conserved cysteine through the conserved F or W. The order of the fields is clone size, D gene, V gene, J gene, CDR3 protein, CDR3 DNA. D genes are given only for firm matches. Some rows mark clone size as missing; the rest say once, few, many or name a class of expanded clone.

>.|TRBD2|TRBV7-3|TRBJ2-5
CASSAGTSGLQTQYF
TGTGCCAGCAGCGCCGGGACTAGCGGGTTGCAGACCCAGTACTTC
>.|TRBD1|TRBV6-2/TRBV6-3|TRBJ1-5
CASSSRDRSNQPQHF
TGTGCCAGCAGCAGCCGGGACAGGTCCAATCAGCCCCAGCATTTT
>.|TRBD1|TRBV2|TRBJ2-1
CATSRQGPLNEQFF
TGTGCCACCTCCCGACAGGGACCCCTCAATGAGCAGTTCTTC
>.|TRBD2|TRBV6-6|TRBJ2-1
CASSPSASGSSYNEQFF
TGTGCCAGCAGTCCCTCGGCTAGCGGGAGCTCCTACAATGAGCAGTTCTTC
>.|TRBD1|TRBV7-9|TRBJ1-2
CASSQPGQGANYGYTF
TGTGCCAGCAGCCAGCCGGGACAGGGGGCAAACTATGGCTACACCTTC
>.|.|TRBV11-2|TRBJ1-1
CASSLKGENTEAFF
TGTGCCAGCAGCTTAAAGGGGGAGAACACTGAAGCTTTCTTT
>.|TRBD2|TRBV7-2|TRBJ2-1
CASSSGTSVRHEQFF
TGTGCCAGCAGCTCCGGGACTAGCGTTCGCCATGAGCAGTTCTTC
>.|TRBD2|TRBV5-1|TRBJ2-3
CASSLEASGRATDTQYF
TGCGCCAGCAGCTTGGAGGCTAGCGGGAGGGCCACAGATACGCAGTATTTT
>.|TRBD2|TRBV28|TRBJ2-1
CASSFWTSGREQFF
TGTGCCAGCAGTTTCTGGACTAGCGGTAGAGAGCAGTTCTTC
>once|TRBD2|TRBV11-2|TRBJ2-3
CASSALAGGLTDTQYF
TGTGCCAGCAGCGCACTAGCGGGAGGACTCACAGATACGCAGTATTTT
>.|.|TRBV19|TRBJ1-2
CASRIKQGNYGYTF
TGTGCCAGTAGAATAAAACAGGGTAACTATGGCTACACCTTC
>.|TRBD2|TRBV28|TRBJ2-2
CASSFRTSGAFFFGELFF
TGTGCCAGCAGTTTCCGGACTAGCGGTGCGTTCTTTTTCGGGGAGCTGTTTTTT
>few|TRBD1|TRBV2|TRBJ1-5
CASTEAGGTGDQPQHF
TGTGCCAGCACAGAAGCAGGGGGGACAGGGGATCAGCCCCAGCATTTT
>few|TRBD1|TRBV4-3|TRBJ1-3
CASSQDLRDRVSSGNTIYF
TGCGCCAGCAGCCAAGATCTCAGGGACAGGGTGAGCTCTGGAAACACCATATATTTT
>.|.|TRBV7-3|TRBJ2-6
CASSSLAGVSGANVLTF
TGTGCCAGCAGCTCCCTGGCAGGGGTTTCTGGGGCCAACGTCCTGACTTTC
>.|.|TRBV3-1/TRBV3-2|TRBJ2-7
CASSQATRTGQYF
TGTGCCAGCAGCCAAGCGACGCGTACGGGGCAGTACTTC
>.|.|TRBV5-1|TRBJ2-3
CASRTSSGDTQYF
TGCGCCAGCAGAACTAGCTCAGGAGATACGCAGTATTTT
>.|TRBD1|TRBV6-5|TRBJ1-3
CASSWTGAGNTIYF
TGTGCCAGCAGTTGGACAGGAGCTGGAAACACCATATATTTT
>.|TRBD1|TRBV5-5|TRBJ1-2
CASSLAGGGYGYTF
TGTGCCAGCAGCTTGGCAGGGGGCGGCTATGGCTACACCTTC
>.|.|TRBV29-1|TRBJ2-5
CSVAQREETQYF
TGCAGCGTTGCTCAACGGGAAGAGACCCAGTACTTC
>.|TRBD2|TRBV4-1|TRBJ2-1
CASSQASGSYNEQFF
TGCGCCAGCAGCCAAGCTAGCGGGAGTTACAATGAGCAGTTCTTC
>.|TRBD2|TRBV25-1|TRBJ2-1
CARGSGTSIYNEQFF
TGTGCCAGAGGCTCCGGGACTAGCATATACAATGAGCAGTTCTTC
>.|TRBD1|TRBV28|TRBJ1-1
CASSLGAGGHTEAFF
TGTGCCAGCAGTTTAGGGGCAGGGGGTCACACTGAAGCTTTCTTT
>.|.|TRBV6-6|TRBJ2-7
CASSYLDISYEQYF
TGTGCCAGCAGTTACCTGGACATTTCCTACGAGCAGTACTTC
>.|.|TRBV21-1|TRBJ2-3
CASPGRDSFSDTQYF
TGTGCCAGCCCCGGGAGGGACAGTTTTTCAGATACGCAGTATTTT
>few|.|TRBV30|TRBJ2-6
CACSPGLRGSGANVLTF
TGTGCCTGCTCCCCCGGACTCCGGGGCTCTGGGGCCAACGTCCTGACTTTC
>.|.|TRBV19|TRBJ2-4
CASSIEQAEGAKNIQYF
TGTGCCAGTAGTATAGAACAAGCGGAGGGGGCCAAAAACATTCAGTACTTC
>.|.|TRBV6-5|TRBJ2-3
CASRRTGTDTQYF
TGTGCCAGCAGGCGTACAGGGACAGATACGCAGTATTTT
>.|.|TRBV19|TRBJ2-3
CASSISAGRGGTDTQYF
TGTGCCAGTAGTATTTCGGCAGGGAGAGGAGGGACAGATACGCAGTATTTT
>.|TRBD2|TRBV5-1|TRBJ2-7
CASSSQPAGGVLYEQYF
TGCGCCAGCAGCTCGCAGCCAGCGGGAGGCGTCCTTTACGAGCAGTACTTC
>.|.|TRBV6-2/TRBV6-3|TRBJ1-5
CASSLPGPQHF
TGTGCCAGCAGCCTCCCGGGGCCCCAGCATTTT
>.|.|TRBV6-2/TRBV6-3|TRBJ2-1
CASSELAGSKFF
TGTGCCAGCAGCGAACTAGCCGGGAGCAAGTTCTTC
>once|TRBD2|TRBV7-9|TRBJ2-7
CASSPTSGNSYEQYF
TGTGCCAGCAGCCCTACTAGCGGGAACTCCTACGAGCAGTACTTC
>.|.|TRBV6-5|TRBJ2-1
CASSYGAVLNHNEQFF
TGTGCCAGCAGTTACGGGGCGGTCCTGAACCACAATGAGCAGTTCTTC
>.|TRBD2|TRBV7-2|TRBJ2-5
CASSLWRGLAGAETQYF
TGTGCCAGCAGCCTCTGGAGGGGACTAGCGGGAGCAGAGACCCAGTACTTC
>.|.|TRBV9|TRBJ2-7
CASSAGQGSASGYEQYF
TGTGCCAGCAGCGCCGGACAGGGAAGCGCTAGCGGCTACGAGCAGTACTTC
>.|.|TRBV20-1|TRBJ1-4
CSASAQNYNEKLFF
TGCAGTGCTAGTGCGCAGAATTATAATGAAAAACTGTTTTTT
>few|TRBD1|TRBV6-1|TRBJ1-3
CASSEHRGSGNTIYF
TGTGCCAGCAGTGAACACAGGGGATCTGGAAACACCATATATTTT
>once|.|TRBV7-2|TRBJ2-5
CASSLGNSVETQYF
TGTGCCAGCAGCTTAGGGAATAGCGTCGAGACCCAGTACTTC
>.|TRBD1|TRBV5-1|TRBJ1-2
CASSLGQVNYGYTF
TGCGCCAGCAGCCTAGGACAGGTTAACTATGGCTACACCTTC
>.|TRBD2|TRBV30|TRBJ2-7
CAWSGGTSAPGYEQYF
TGTGCCTGGAGTGGGGGGACTAGCGCACCTGGATACGAGCAGTACTTC
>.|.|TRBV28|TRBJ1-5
CASSPPSGYNQPQHF
TGTGCCAGCAGTCCCCCGTCAGGCTACAATCAGCCCCAGCATTTT
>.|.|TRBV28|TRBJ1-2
CASSLKAPRGGYTF
TGTGCCAGCAGTTTAAAGGCCCCGAGAGGGGGCTACACCTTC
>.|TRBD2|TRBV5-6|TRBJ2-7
CASSLAASGEWGSYEQYF
TGTGCCAGCAGCTTGGCCGCTAGCGGGGAGTGGGGCTCCTACGAGCAGTACTTC
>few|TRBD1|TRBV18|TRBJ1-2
CASSPDRAYGYTF
TGTGCCAGCTCACCGGACAGGGCGTATGGCTACACCTTC
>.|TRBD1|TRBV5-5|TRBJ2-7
CASSLPGQGYEQYF
TGTGCCAGCAGCTTACCGGGACAGGGCTACGAGCAGTACTTC
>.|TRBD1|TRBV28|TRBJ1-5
CASREQGAGQPQHF
TGTGCCAGCAGGGAACAGGGGGCAGGGCAGCCCCAGCATTTT
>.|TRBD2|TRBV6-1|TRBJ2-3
CASSESTFGLAGDEWADTQYF
TGTGCCAGCAGTGAATCGACCTTTGGACTAGCGGGAGACGAGTGGGCAGATACGCAGTATTTT
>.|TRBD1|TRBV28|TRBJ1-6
CAILETGYNSPLHF
TGTGCCATCCTTGAGACAGGGTACAATTCACCCCTCCACTTT
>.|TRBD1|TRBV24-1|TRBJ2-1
CATSDLPRTGGYYNEQFF
TGTGCCACCAGTGATTTGCCCAGGACAGGGGGTTACTACAATGAGCAGTTCTTC
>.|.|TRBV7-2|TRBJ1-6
CASSYAGKPNSPLHF
TGTGCCAGCAGTTATGCAGGGAAACCAAATTCACCCCTCCACTTT
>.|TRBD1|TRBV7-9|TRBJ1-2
CASSLAQDRGQSYTF
TGTGCCAGCAGCTTAGCCCAGGACAGGGGGCAGAGCTACACCTTC
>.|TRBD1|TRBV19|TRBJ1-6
CASTEQGTSYNSPLHF
TGTGCCAGTACCGAACAGGGGACCTCCTATAATTCACCCCTCCACTTT